This T cell receptor beta chain originates from a study of T cell responses to AZD1222 COVID-19 vaccine. Assay: immunoSEQ multiplex PCR; the TCRdb copy retains only in-frame clones and omits some. The data hold roughly 100,000 clones, with roughly 87% observed a single time. The sample was peripheral blood, taken 28 days after the second AZD1222 dose. This sequence originates from an adult who received the AZD1222 COVID-19 vaccine.

The CDR3 here is CASSYSMVTIMGYNEQFF. CDR3 nucleotides: TGTGCCAGCAGTTACTCTATGGTCACCATCATGGGGTACAATGAGCAGTTCTTC. The chain carries TRBV6-2 or TRBV6-3 and TRBJ2-1; no reliable D call. Per germline, CDR1 MNHEY and CDR2 SVGEGT. The CDR3 runs to 18 residues. Trimming left V 0 bases short and J 4 bases short, with 19 bases between.